The rows below give T cell receptor beta chains drawn from one sample of a study of blood T cell repertoires in COVID-19. Only in-frame clones appear in the TCRdb table, and some are missing; sequencing was by immunoSEQ multiplex PCR. The sample holds around 100,000 clones, about 90% seen once. Material for sequencing was peripheral blood. All receptors come from a man younger than 45 in a cohort sampled during active COVID-19. Both conserved end residues are trimmed from each CDR3.

j_call: TRBJ2-7; v_call: TRBV14; cdr3_aa: ASSQATGFEQY
j_call: TRBJ2-2; v_call: TRBV7-7; cdr3_aa: ASSLVAGGDTGELF
j_call: TRBJ2-7; v_call: TRBV2; cdr3_aa: ASSPGLAIYEQY
j_call: TRBJ1-5; v_call: TRBV24-1; cdr3_aa: ATSDLWDAGAQPQH
j_call: TRBJ2-3; v_call: TRBV5-1; cdr3_aa: ASSDRDRVYTQY
j_call: TRBJ2-3; v_call: TRBV7-6; cdr3_aa: ASSLGWEVGDTQY
j_call: TRBJ2-4; v_call: TRBV7-2; cdr3_aa: ASSMTGGGYAKNIQY
j_call: TRBJ1-5; v_call: TRBV27; cdr3_aa: ASSRGMENQPQH
j_call: TRBJ2-7; v_call: TRBV11-2; cdr3_aa: ASSLGTGLVAYEQY
j_call: TRBJ2-5; v_call: TRBV5-1; cdr3_aa: ASSLGSSGGYQVGQY
j_call: TRBJ1-2; v_call: TRBV30; cdr3_aa: AWNTGGDGYT
j_call: TRBJ2-1; v_call: TRBV6-5; cdr3_aa: ASKGTGFYNEQF
j_call: TRBJ2-7; v_call: TRBV2; cdr3_aa: ASSDYSEQY
j_call: TRBJ2-1; v_call: TRBV11-2; cdr3_aa: ASSFQGVSYNEQF
j_call: TRBJ2-1; v_call: TRBV7-9; cdr3_aa: ASSRRDRDYNEQF
j_call: TRBJ2-1; v_call: TRBV9; cdr3_aa: ASSVDVNPAYNEQF
j_call: TRBJ2-3; v_call: TRBV7-3; cdr3_aa: ASSLNRDTDTQY
j_call: TRBJ2-5; v_call: TRBV5-6; cdr3_aa: ASSLGTRLGETQY
j_call: TRBJ2-5; v_call: TRBV30; cdr3_aa: AWKDSSIKTQY
j_call: TRBJ1-6; v_call: TRBV3-1/TRBV3-2; cdr3_aa: ASSQDETVYSPLH
j_call: TRBJ1-4; v_call: TRBV7-9; cdr3_aa: ASSPWDRAGEKLF
j_call: TRBJ1-6; v_call: TRBV2; cdr3_aa: ASSVGPSSYNSPLH
j_call: TRBJ2-7; v_call: TRBV18; cdr3_aa: ASSRGSGQGLYEQY
j_call: TRBJ2-3; v_call: TRBV5-1; cdr3_aa: ASSPGGSSTDTQY
j_call: TRBJ1-2; v_call: TRBV3-1/TRBV3-2; cdr3_aa: ASSQGGQNYGYT
j_call: TRBJ2-2; v_call: TRBV5-6; cdr3_aa: ASSLGQGVGELF
j_call: TRBJ1-2; v_call: TRBV28; cdr3_aa: ASRLSGTGTRT
j_call: TRBJ2-5; v_call: TRBV9; cdr3_aa: ASSVGTGDETQY
j_call: TRBJ1-4; v_call: TRBV3-1/TRBV3-2; cdr3_aa: ASSQRSGINEKLF
j_call: TRBJ2-1; v_call: TRBV23-1; cdr3_aa: ASSQPPGQNHNEQF
j_call: TRBJ2-3; v_call: TRBV2; cdr3_aa: ASRLGGRGGPDTQY
j_call: TRBJ2-3; v_call: TRBV7-2; cdr3_aa: ASSPRRLAGGTDTQY
j_call: TRBJ2-3; v_call: TRBV11-1; cdr3_aa: ASSSRSKVDTQY
j_call: TRBJ1-1; v_call: TRBV6-2/TRBV6-3; cdr3_aa: ASSYRTSSEAF
j_call: TRBJ1-2; v_call: TRBV6-1; cdr3_aa: ASSEYFNRRSGYT
j_call: TRBJ1-6; v_call: TRBV9; cdr3_aa: ASSSLAGTDISPLH
j_call: TRBJ1-6; v_call: TRBV10-3; cdr3_aa: AIKRGSANNSPLH
j_call: TRBJ2-7; v_call: TRBV5-4; cdr3_aa: ASWAGTGYEQY
j_call: TRBJ2-2; v_call: TRBV5-1; cdr3_aa: ASSFRDTNTGELF
j_call: TRBJ1-1; v_call: TRBV5-1; cdr3_aa: ASSPRQENTEAF
j_call: TRBJ1-2; v_call: TRBV5-5; cdr3_aa: ASSTGGNYGYT
j_call: TRBJ2-3; v_call: TRBV6-6; cdr3_aa: ASSYDMGASTDTQY
j_call: TRBJ2-3; v_call: TRBV6-4; cdr3_aa: ASSATGQGADTQY
j_call: TRBJ1-5; v_call: TRBV19; cdr3_aa: ASSRSGGTLFLGQPQH
j_call: TRBJ1-4; v_call: TRBV21-1; cdr3_aa: ASSKRQGRRQTNEKLF
j_call: TRBJ1-5; v_call: TRBV28; cdr3_aa: ASSLQDQPQH
j_call: TRBJ2-3; v_call: TRBV6-2/TRBV6-3; cdr3_aa: ASSYSQGGTDTQY
j_call: TRBJ1-2; v_call: TRBV7-9; cdr3_aa: ASSLGQGSYGYT